This T cell receptor beta chain was profiled in a study of pediatric ulcerative colitis. Study outcomes and limitations: Blood samples from a couple of patients yielded substantially fewer templates and were excluded from blood-rectal overlap analysis. Ulcerative colitis patients shared more blood-rectal clones than controls.

The CDR3 is 12 amino acids. V was pared by 3 bases and J by 11 bases, with 7 bases of the junction left unmatched. The germline CDR1 and CDR2 sequences are SGHTS and YDEGEE. During colonoscopy, one to two rectal pinch biopsies were collected. The protocol was immunoSEQ multiplex PCR, while the TCRdb copy is restricted to in-frame clones and leaves out a portion. The sample includes roughly 17,000 clones, around 74% of them seen just once. About this clone: The antigen remains undetermined.

This rearrangement joins TRBV5-8 to TRBJ1-1; the match to TRBD1 covers 7 bases. The sequencing sample was made of gut tissue. This sequence originates from a girl aged 5-17 years with moderate ulcerative colitis. The CDR3 DNA reads as TGTGCCAGCAGCTCCGAGGACAGGTCGGCTTTCTTT. Translated, it gives CASSSEDRSAFF.